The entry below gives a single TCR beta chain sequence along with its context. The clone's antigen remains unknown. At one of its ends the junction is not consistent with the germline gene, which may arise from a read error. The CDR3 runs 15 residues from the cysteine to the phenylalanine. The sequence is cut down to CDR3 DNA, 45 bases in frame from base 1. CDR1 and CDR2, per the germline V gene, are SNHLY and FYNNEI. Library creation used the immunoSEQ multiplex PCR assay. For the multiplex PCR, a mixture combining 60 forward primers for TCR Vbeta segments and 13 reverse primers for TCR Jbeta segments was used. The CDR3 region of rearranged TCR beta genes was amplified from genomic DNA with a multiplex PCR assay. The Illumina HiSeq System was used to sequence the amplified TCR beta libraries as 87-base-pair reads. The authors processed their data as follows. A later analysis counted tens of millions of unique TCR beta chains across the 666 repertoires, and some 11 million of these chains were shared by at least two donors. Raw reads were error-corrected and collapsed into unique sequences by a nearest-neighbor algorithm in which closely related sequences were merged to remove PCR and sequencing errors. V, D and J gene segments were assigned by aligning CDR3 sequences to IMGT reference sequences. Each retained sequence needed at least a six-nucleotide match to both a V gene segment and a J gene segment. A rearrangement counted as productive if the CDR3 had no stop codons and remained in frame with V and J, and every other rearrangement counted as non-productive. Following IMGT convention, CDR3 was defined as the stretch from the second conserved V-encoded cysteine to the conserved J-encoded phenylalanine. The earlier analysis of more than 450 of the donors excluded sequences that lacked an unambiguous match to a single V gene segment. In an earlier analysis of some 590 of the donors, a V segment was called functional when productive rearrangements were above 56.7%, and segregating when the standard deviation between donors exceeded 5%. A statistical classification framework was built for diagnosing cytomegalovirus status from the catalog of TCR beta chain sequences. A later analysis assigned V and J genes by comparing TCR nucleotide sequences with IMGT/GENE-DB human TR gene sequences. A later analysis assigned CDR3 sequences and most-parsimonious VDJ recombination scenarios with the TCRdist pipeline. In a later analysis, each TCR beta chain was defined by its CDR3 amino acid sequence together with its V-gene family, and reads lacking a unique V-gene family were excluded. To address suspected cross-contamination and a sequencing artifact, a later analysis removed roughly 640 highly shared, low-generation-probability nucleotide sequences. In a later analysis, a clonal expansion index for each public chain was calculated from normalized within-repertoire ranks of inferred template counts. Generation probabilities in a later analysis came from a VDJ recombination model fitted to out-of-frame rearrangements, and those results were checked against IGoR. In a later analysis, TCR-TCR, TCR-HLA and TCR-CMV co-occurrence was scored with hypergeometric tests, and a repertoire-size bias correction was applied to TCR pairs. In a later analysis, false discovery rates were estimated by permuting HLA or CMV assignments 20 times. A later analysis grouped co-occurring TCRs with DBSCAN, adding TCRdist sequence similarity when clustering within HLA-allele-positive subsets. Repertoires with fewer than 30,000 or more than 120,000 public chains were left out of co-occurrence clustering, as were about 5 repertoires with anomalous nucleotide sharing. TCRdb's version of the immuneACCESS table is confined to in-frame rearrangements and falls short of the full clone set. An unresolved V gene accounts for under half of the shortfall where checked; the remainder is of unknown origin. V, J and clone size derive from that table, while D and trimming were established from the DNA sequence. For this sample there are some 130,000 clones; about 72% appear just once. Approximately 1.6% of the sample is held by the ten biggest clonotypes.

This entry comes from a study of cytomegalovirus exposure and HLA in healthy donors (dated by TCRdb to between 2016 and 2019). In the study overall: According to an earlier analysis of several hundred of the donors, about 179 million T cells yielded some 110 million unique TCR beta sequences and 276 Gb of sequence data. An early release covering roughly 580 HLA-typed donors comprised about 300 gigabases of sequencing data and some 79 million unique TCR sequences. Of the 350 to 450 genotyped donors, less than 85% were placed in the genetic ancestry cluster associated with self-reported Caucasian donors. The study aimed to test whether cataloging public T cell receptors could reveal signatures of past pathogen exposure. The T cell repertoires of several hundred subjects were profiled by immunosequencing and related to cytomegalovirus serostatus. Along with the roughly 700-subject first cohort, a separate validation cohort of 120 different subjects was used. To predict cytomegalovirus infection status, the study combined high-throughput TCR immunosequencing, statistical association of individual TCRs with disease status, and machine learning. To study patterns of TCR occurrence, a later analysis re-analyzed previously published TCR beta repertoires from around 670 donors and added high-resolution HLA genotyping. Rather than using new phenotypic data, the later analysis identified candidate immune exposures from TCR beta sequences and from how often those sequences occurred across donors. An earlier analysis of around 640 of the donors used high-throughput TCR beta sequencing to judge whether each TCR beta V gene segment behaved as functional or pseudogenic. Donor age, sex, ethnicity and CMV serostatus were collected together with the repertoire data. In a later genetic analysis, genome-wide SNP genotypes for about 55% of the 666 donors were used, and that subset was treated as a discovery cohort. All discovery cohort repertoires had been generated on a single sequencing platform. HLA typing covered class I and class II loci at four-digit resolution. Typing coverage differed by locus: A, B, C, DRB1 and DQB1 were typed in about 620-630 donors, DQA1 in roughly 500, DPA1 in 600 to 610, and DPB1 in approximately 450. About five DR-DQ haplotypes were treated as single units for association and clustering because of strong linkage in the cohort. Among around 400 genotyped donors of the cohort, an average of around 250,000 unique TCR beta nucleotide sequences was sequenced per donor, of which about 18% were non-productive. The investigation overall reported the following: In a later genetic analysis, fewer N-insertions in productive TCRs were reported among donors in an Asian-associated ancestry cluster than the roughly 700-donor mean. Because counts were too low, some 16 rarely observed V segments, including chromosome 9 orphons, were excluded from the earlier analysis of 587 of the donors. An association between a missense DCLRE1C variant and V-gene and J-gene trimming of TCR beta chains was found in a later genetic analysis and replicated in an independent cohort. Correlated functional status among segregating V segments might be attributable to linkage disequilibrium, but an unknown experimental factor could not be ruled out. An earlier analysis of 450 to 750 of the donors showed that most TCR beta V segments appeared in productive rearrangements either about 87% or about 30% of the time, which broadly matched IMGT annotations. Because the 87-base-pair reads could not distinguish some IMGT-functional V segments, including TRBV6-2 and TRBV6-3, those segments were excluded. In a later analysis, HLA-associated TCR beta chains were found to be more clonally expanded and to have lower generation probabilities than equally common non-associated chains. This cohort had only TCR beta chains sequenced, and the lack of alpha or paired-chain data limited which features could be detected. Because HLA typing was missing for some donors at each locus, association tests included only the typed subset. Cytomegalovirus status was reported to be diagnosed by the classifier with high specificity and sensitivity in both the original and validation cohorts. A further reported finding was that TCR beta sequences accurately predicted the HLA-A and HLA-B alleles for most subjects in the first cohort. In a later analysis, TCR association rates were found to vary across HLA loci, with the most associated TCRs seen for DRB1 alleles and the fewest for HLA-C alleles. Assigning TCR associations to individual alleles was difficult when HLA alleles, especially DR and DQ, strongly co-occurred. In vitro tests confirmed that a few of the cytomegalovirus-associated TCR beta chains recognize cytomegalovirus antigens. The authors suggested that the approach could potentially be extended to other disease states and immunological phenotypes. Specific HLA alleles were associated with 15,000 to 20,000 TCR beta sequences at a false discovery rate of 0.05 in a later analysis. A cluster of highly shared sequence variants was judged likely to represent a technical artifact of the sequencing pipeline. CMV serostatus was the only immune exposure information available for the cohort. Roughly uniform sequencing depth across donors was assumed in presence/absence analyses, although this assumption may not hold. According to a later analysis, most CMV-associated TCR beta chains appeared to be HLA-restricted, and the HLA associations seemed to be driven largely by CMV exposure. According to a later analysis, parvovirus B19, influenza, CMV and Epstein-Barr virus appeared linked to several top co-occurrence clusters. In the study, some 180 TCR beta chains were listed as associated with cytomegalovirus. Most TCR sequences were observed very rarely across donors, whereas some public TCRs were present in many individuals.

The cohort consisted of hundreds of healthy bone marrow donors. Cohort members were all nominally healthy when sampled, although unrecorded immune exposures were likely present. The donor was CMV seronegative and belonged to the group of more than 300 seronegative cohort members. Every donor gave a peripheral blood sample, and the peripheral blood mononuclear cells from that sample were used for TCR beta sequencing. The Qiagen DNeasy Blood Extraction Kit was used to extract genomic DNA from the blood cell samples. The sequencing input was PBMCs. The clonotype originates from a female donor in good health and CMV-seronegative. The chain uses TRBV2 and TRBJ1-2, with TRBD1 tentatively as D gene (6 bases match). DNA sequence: TGTGCCAGCAGCGAAGGGGGACAATCTAACTATGGCTACACCTTC. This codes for CASSEGGQSNYGYTF.